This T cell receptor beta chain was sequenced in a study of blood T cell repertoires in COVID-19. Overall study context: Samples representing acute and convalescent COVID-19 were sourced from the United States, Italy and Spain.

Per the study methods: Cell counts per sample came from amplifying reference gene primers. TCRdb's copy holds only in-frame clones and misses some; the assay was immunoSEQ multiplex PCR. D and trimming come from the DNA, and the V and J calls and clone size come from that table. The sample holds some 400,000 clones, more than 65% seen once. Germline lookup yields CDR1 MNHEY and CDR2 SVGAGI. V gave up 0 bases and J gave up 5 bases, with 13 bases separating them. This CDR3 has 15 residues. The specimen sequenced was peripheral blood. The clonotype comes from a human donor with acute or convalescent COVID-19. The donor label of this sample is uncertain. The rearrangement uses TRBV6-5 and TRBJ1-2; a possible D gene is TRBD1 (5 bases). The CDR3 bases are TGTGCCAGCAGTTACTCCACCCAGGGCCCTTATGGCTACACCTTC. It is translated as CASSYSTQGPYGYTF.